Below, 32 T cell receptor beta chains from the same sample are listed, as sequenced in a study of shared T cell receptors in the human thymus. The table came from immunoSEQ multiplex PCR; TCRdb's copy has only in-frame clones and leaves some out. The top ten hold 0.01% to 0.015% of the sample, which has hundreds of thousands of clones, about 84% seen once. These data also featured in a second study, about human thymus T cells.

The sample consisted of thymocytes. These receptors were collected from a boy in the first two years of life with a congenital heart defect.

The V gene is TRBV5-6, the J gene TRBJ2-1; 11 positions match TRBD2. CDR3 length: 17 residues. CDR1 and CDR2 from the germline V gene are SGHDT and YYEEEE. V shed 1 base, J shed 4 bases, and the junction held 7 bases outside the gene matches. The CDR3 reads CASSLPPGLAEYNEQFF. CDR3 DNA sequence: TGTGCCAGCAGCTTGCCGCCGGGACTAGCGGAGTACAATGAGCAGTTCTTC.

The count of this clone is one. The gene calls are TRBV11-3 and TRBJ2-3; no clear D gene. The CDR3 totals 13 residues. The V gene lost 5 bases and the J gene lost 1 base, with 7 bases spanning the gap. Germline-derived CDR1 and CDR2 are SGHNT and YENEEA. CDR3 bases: TGTGCCAGCAGCCCTAACCGCACAGATACGCAGTATTTT. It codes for CASSPNRTDTQYF.

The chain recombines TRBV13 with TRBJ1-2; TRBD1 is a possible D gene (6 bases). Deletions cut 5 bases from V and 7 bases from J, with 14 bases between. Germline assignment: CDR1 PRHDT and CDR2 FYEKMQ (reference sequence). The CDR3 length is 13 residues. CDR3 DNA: TGTGCCAGCAGCAAACAGGGTCGTGCTGGCTACACCTTC. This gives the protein CASSKQGRAGYTF.

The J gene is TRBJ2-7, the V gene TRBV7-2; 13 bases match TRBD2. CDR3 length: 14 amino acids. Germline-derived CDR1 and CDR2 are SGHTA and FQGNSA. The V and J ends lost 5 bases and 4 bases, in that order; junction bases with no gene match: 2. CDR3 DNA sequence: TGTGCCAGCAGCCTGGGACTAGCGGGATACGAGCAGTACTTC. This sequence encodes CASSLGLAGYEQYF.

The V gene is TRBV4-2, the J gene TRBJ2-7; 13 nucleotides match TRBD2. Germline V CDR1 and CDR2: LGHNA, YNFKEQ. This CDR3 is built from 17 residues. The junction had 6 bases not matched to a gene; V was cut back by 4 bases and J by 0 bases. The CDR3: CASSLTGLAGRSYEQYF. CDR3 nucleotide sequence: TGTGCCAGCAGCCTCACGGGACTAGCGGGGCGCTCCTACGAGCAGTACTTC.

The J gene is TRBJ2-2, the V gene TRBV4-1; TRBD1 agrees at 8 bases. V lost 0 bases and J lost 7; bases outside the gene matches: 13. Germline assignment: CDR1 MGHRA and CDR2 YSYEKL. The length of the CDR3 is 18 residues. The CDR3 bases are TGCGCCAGCAGCCAAGATCCCCGGGCAGGGGGCAAAGGCGGGGAGCTGTTTTTT. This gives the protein CASSQDPRAGGKGGELFF.

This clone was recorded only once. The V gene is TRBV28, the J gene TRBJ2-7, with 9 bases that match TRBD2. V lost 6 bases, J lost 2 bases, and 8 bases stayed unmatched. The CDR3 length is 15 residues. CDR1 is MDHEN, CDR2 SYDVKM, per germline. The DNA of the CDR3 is TGTGCCAGCAGCGCGACTAGCGGATCCACCTACGAGCAGTACTTC. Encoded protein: CASSATSGSTYEQYF.

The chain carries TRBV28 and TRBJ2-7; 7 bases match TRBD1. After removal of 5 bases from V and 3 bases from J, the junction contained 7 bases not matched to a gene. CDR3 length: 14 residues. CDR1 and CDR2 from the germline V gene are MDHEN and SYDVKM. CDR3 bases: TGTGCCAGCAGTATCCGGGACAGATACTACGAGCAGTACTTC. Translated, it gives CASSIRDRYYEQYF.

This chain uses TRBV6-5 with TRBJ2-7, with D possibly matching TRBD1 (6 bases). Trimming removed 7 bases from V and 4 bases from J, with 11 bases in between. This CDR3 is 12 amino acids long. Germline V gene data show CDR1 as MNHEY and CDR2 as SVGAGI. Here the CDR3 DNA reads TGTGCCAGCAAAACAGGGACGTACGAGCAGTACTTC. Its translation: CASKTGTYEQYF.

CDR3 protein: CSVRTGVETQYF. The DNA of the CDR3 is TGCAGCGTCAGGACAGGTGTGGAGACCCAGTACTTC. The chain couples TRBV29-1 to TRBJ2-5; 7 nucleotides line up with TRBD1. Trimming cost V 6 bases and J 5 bases; bases outside gene matches: 6. From germline, CDR1 is SQVTM and CDR2 ANQGSEA. The length of the CDR3 is 12 residues.

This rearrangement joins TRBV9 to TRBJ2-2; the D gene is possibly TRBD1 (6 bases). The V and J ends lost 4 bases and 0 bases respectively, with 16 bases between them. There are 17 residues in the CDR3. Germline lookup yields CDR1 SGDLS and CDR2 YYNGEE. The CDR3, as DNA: TGTGCCAGCAGCCCCCGGCAGGGGTTTACGAACACCGGGGAGCTGTTTTTT. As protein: CASSPRQGFTNTGELFF.

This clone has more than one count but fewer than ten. This chain's CDR3 is CASSYSHRLAGGEQYF. CDR3 coding DNA: TGTGCCAGCAGTTACTCCCATCGTCTAGCGGGAGGCGAGCAGTACTTC. The rearrangement uses TRBV6-5 and TRBJ2-7, with 11 bases fitting TRBD2. V lost 0 bases to trimming and J lost 6 bases; unmatched junction nucleotides: 7. Germline V gives CDR1 MNHEY, CDR2 SVGAGI. CDR3 length equals 16 residues.

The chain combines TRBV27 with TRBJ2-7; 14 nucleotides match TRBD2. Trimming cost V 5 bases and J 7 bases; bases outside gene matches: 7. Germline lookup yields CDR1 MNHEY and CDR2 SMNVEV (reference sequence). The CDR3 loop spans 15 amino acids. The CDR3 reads CASSGAGTSGREQYF. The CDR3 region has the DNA TGTGCCAGCAGTGGCGCCGGGACTAGCGGGAGAGAGCAGTACTTC.

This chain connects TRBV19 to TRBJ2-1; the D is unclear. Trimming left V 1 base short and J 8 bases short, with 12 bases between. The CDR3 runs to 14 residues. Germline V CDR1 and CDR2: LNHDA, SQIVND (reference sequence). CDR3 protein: CASSIGPPGDEQFF. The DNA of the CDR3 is TGTGCCAGTAGTATAGGACCCCCTGGAGATGAGCAGTTCTTC.

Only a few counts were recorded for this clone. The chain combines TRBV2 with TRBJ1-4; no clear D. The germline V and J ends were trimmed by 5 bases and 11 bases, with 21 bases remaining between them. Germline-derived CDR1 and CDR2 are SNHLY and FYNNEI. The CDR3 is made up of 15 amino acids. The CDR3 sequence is CASSTRHLLREKLFF. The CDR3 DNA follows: TGTGCCAGCAGTACTAGACACCTATTACGAGAGAAACTGTTTTTT.

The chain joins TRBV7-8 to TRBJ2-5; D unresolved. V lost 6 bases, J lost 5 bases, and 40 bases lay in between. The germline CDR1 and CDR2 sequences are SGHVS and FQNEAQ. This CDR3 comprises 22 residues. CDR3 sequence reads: CASSPRSRDSQLRPQIQETQYF. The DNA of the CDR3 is TGTGCCAGCAGTCCAAGATCCCGAGACTCCCAGCTCCGCCCACAAATCCAGGAGACCCAGTACTTC.

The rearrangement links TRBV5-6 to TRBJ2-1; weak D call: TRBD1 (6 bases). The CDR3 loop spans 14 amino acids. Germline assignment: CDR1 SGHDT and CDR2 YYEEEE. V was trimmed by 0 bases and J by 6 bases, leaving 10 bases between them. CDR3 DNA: TGTGCCAGCAGCTTGGGCCCAGGGGCCAATGAGCAGTTCTTC. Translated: CASSLGPGANEQFF.

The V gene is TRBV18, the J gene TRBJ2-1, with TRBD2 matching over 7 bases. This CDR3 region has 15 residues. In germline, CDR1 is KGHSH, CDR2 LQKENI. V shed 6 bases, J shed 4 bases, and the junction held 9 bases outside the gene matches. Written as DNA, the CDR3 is TGTGCCAGCTCGCTACCTAGCGGCTTATACAATGAGCAGTTCTTC. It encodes CASSLPSGLYNEQFF.

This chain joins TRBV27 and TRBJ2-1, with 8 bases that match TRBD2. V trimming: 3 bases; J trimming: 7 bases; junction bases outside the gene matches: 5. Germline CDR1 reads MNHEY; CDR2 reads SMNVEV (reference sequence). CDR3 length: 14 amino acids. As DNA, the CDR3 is TGTGCCAGCAGTTTTCGGGAGGGCCTAAATGAGCAGTTCTTC. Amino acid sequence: CASSFREGLNEQFF.

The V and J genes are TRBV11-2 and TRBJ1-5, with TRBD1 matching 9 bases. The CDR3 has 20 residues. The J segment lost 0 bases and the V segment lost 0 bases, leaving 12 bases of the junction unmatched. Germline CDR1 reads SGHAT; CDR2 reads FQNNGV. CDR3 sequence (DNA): TGTGCCAGCAGCTTAGAGTGGGAGACAGGGGGGATCTATAGCAATCAGCCCCAGCATTTT. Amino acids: CASSLEWETGGIYSNQPQHF. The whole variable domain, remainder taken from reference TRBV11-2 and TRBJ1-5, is EAGVAQSPRYKIIEKRQSVAFWCNPISGHATLYWYQQILGQGPKLLIQFQNNGVVDDSQLPKDRFSAERLKGVDSTLKIQPAKLEDSAVYLCASSLEWETGGIYSNQPQHFGDGTRLSIL.

The CDR3 protein is CASSQDPGTEAFF. As DNA, the CDR3 is TGTGCCAGCAGCCAAGATCCCGGCACTGAAGCTTTCTTT. The chain couples TRBV14 to TRBJ1-1, with D unclear. This CDR3 is 13 amino acids long. The germline CDR1 and CDR2 sequences are SGHDN and FVKESK. Between the trimmed V and J ends, which lost 0 bases and 4 bases, there was a span of 6 bases. Using reference TRBV14 and TRBJ1-1 for the parts outside the CDR3, the full variable domain is EAGVTQFPSHSVIEKGQTVTLRCDPISGHDNLYWYRRVMGKEIKFLLHFVKESKQDESGMPNNRFLAERTGGTYSTLKVQPAELEDSGVYFCASSQDPGTEAFFGQGTRLTVV.

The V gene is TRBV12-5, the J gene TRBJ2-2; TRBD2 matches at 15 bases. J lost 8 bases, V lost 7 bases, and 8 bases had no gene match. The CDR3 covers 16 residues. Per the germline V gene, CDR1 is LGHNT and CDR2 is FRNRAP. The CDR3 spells CASAPRGLAGGGELFF. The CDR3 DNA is TGTGCTAGTGCCCCCCGCGGACTAGCGGGAGGGGGGGAGCTGTTTTTT.

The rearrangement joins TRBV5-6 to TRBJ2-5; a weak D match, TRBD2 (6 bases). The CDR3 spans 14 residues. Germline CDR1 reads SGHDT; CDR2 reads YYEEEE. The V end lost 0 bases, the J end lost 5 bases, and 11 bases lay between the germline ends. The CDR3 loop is CASSLEGAGETQYF. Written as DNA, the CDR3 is TGTGCCAGCAGCTTGGAAGGGGCGGGGGAGACCCAGTACTTC.

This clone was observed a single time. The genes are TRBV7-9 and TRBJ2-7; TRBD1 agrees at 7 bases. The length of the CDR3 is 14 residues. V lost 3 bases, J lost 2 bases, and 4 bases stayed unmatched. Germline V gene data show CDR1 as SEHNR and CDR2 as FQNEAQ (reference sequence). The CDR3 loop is CASSLNRGPYEQYF. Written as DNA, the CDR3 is TGTGCCAGCAGCTTGAACAGGGGCCCCTACGAGCAGTACTTC.

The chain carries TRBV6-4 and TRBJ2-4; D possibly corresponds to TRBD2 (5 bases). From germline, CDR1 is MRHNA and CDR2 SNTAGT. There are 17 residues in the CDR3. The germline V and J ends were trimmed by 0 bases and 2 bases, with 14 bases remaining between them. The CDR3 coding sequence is TGTGCCAGCAGTGACTCAAATACCCCGGGGTCCAAAAACATTCAGTACTTC. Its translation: CASSDSNTPGSKNIQYF.

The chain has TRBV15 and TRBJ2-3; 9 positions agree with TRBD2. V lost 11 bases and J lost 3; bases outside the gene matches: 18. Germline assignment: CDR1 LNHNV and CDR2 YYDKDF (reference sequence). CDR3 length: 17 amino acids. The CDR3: CASAEGVSGGQTDTQYF. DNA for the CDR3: TGTGCCTCCGCAGAGGGGGTTAGCGGGGGCCAAACAGATACGCAGTATTTT.

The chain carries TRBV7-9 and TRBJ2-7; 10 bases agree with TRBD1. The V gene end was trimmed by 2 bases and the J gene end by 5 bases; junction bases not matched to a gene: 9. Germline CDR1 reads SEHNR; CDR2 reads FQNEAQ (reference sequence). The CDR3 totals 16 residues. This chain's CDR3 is CASSLYPGQGLHEQYF. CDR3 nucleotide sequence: TGTGCCAGCAGCTTATATCCGGGACAGGGGTTACACGAGCAGTACTTC.

The CDR3 loop reads CASSSSKQGAPEAFF. CDR3 in DNA: TGTGCCAGCAGCAGCTCAAAACAGGGGGCCCCTGAAGCTTTCTTT. The genes are TRBV9 and TRBJ1-1, with TRBD1 matching over 9 bases. The length of the CDR3 is 15 residues. Germline CDR1 SGDLS, CDR2 YYNGEE. After removal of 4 bases from V and 6 bases from J, the junction contained 10 bases not matched to a gene.

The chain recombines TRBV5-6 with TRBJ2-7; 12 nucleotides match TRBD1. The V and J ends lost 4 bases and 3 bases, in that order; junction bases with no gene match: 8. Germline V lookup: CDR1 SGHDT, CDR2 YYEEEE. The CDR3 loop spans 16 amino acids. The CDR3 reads CASSAMGQGAIYEQYF. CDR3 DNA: TGTGCCAGCAGCGCCATGGGACAGGGGGCGATCTACGAGCAGTACTTC.

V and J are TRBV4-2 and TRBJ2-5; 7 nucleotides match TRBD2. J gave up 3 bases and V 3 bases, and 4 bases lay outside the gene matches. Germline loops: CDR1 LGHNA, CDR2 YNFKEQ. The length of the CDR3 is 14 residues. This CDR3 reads CASSQGGTKETQYF. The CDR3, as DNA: TGTGCCAGCAGCCAGGGCGGGACTAAAGAGACCCAGTACTTC.

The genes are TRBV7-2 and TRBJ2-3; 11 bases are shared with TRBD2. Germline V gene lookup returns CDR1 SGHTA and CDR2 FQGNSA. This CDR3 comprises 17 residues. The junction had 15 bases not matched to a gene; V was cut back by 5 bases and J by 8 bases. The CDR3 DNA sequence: TGTGCCAGCAGCCCTTACGGATGTGCTAGCGGGAGGTTTACGCAGTATTTT. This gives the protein CASSPYGCASGRFTQYF.

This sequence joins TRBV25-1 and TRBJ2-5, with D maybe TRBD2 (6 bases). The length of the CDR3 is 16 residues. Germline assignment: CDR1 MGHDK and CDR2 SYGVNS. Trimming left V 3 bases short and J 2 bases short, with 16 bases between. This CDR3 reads CASSDLWEAGQETQYF. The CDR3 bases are TGTGCCAGCAGTGACCTATGGGAGGCGGGACAAGAGACCCAGTACTTC.